A selection of T cell receptor beta chains follows, all from one sample in a study of glioma-infiltrating T cells after dendritic cell vaccination. Assay: immunoSEQ multiplex PCR; the TCRdb copy retains only in-frame clones and omits some. Of 90,000 to 100,000 clones detected, around three quarters appear once; the ten largest clones hold almost 6%. The source was blood, collected before dendritic cell vaccination. All receptors derive from a human donor with glioblastoma. Each CDR3 is given with its conserved first and last residue. A D gene is named only where the DNA matches it firmly. Size is omitted from some rows. Given values are once, few, many or a class for expanded clones.

TRBD1,NA,TRBJ2-1,TRBV27,CASTVGTGPPNEQFF,TGTGCCAGCACCGTGGGGACAGGGCCCCCCAATGAGCAGTTCTTC
NA,NA,TRBJ1-4,TRBV5-1,CASSLTLSNEKLFF,TGCGCCAGCAGCTTGACCCTAAGTAATGAAAAACTGTTTTTT
TRBD2,NA,TRBJ2-5,TRBV5-8,CASSAGSGTPKETQYF,TGTGCCAGCAGCGCGGGGAGCGGGACGCCGAAAGAGACCCAGTACTTC
NA,once,TRBJ1-1,TRBV5-1,CASSLEWSSEAFF,TGCGCCAGCAGCTTGGAATGGAGCTCTGAAGCTTTCTTT
TRBD1,NA,TRBJ1-2,TRBV15,CATSREYRDSGPSGYTF,TGTGCCACCAGCAGAGAATACCGGGACAGCGGTCCATCCGGCTACACCTTC
TRBD1,NA,TRBJ2-7,TRBV19,CASSRRAPGQGFNEQYF,TGTGCCAGTAGTCGACGGGCCCCGGGACAGGGGTTCAACGAGCAGTACTTC
NA,NA,TRBJ2-3,TRBV30,CAWSVFQGTDTQYF,TGTGCCTGGAGTGTTTTCCAGGGGACAGATACGCAGTATTTT
TRBD2,NA,TRBJ2-3,TRBV7-8,CASSFRLAGLSWGTDTQYF,TGTGCCAGCAGCTTTCGACTAGCGGGACTCTCCTGGGGCACAGATACGCAGTATTTT
TRBD1,NA,TRBJ1-2,TRBV5-4,CASSSPGTGGHGYTF,TGTGCCAGCAGCTCCCCTGGGACAGGGGGACATGGCTACACCTTC
NA,NA,TRBJ1-1,TRBV9,CASSVGAGPTEAFF,TGTGCCAGCAGCGTAGGAGCAGGTCCCACTGAAGCTTTCTTT
NA,NA,TRBJ2-1,TRBV6-9,CATNSDRYNEQFF,TGTGCCACCAATTCCGACAGATACAATGAGCAGTTCTTC
NA,NA,TRBJ1-2,TRBV27,CASSLSRGLEPKNYGYTF,TGTGCCAGCAGTTTATCGCGAGGCCTCGAGCCTAAGAACTATGGCTACACCTTC
NA,NA,TRBJ2-5,TRBV6-5,CASRGRSTGQETQYF,TGTGCCAGCAGGGGAAGGTCGACAGGCCAAGAGACCCAGTACTTC
TRBD1,NA,TRBJ2-1,TRBV5-1,CASSTWTGGNYNEQFF,TGCGCCAGCAGCACCTGGACAGGGGGGAACTACAATGAGCAGTTCTTC
TRBD1,NA,TRBJ1-2,TRBV4-1,CASSPDRSNYGYTF,TGCGCCAGCAGCCCGGACAGGTCGAACTATGGCTACACCTTC
TRBD1,NA,TRBJ1-2,TRBV28,CASSLVSGGGYGYTF,TGTGCCAGCAGTTTGGTATCAGGGGGCGGCTATGGCTACACCTTC
NA,NA,TRBJ1-5,TRBV6-5,CASSYSAENQPQHF,TGTGCCAGCAGTTACTCGGCAGAAAATCAGCCCCAGCATTTT
NA,NA,TRBJ2-3,TRBV7-3,CASSFRGSTDTQYF,TGTGCCAGCAGCTTTAGGGGGTCAACAGATACGCAGTATTTT
NA,NA,TRBJ1-6,TRBV30,CAWTGGYNSPLHF,TGTGCCTGGACCGGGGGGTATAATTCACCCCTCCACTTT
TRBD1,NA,TRBJ1-2,TRBV28,CASRTGQGVSGYTF,TGTGCCAGCAGGACTGGACAGGGGGTTAGCGGCTACACCTTC
TRBD2,few,TRBJ2-3,TRBV4-1,CASSQGVSGSADTQYF,TGCGCCAGCAGCCAAGGGGTCAGCGGGAGTGCAGATACGCAGTATTTT
NA,NA,TRBJ2-7,TRBV20-1,CSARAGREQYF,TGCAGTGCTCGAGCAGGTCGCGAGCAGTACTTC
TRBD1,few,TRBJ2-5,TRBV5-6,CASSRDSLQETQYF,TGTGCCAGCAGCCGGGACAGCTTACAAGAGACCCAGTACTTC
TRBD1,once,TRBJ1-1,TRBV9,CASSSIQTGFSEAFF,TGTGCCAGCAGCAGCATACAGACAGGGTTTTCCGAAGCTTTCTTT
NA,NA,TRBJ2-2,TRBV6-6,CASSYYGGANTGELFF,TGTGCCAGCAGTTACTATGGGGGGGCCAACACCGGGGAGCTGTTTTTT
NA,NA,TRBJ1-1,TRBV5-6,CASSFPLGANTEAFF,TGTGCCAGCAGCTTCCCCCTAGGGGCGAACACTGAAGCTTTCTTT
TRBD1,NA,TRBJ2-7,TRBV6-6,CASRPGTGGSYEQYF,TGTGCCAGCAGGCCGGGGACAGGGGGCTCCTACGAGCAGTACTTC
NA,NA,TRBJ1-1,TRBV19,CASTKRPTVGAEAFF,TGTGCCAGTACCAAACGGCCGACAGTAGGCGCTGAAGCTTTCTTT
NA,NA,TRBJ2-7,TRBV18,CASSGGMARDAFEQYF,TGTGCCAGCTCAGGAGGGATGGCGCGGGATGCGTTCGAGCAGTACTTC
TRBD2,NA,TRBJ2-3,TRBV5-4,CASSPSGGATDTQYF,TGTGCCAGCAGCCCAAGCGGGGGGGCAACGGATACGCAGTATTTT
NA,few,TRBJ2-1,TRBV7-6,CASSLYTPGTGAHNEQFF,TGTGCCAGCAGCTTATACACGCCCGGGACTGGGGCACACAATGAGCAGTTCTTC
NA,NA,TRBJ1-6,TRBV2,CASSPRGGESPLHF,TGTGCCAGCAGCCCACGAGGTGGCGAATCACCCCTCCACTTT
TRBD2,NA,TRBJ2-1,TRBV30,CAWSVLAGGNEQFF,TGTGCCTGGAGTGTACTAGCGGGAGGGAATGAGCAGTTCTTC
TRBD2,NA,TRBJ2-7,TRBV27,CASSSLAGFRIEQYF,TGTGCCAGCAGTTCCTTAGCGGGATTCAGAATCGAGCAGTACTTC
TRBD1,NA,TRBJ1-2,TRBV6-1,CASSVRQGLGYGYTF,TGTGCCAGCAGTGTAAGACAGGGGCTCGGTTATGGCTACACCTTC
NA,NA,TRBJ1-2,TRBV28,CASGFPGQGGYTF,TGTGCCAGCGGGTTCCCAGGGCAGGGTGGCTACACCTTC
NA,NA,TRBJ2-7,TRBV10-3,CAISESNLVYEQYF,TGTGCCATCAGTGAGTCTAACTTGGTATACGAGCAGTACTTC
NA,NA,TRBJ2-7,TRBV18,CASSPYRSYEQYF,TGTGCCAGCTCACCATACAGATCTTACGAGCAGTACTTC
NA,once,TRBJ1-1,TRBV5-1,CASSGGARGTEAFF,TGCGCCAGCAGCGGGGGGGCCCGGGGGACTGAAGCTTTCTTT
NA,NA,TRBJ1-1,TRBV19,CASSIGRPLNTEAFF,TGTGCCAGTAGTATTGGCAGGCCATTGAACACTGAAGCTTTCTTT
TRBD1,NA,TRBJ2-3,TRBV27,CASSQGQGATDTQYF,TGTGCCAGCAGTCAGGGACAGGGGGCGACAGATACGCAGTATTTT
NA,few,TRBJ2-7,TRBV7-9,CASSLAGAPYEQYF,TGTGCCAGCAGCTTGGCAGGGGCTCCCTACGAGCAGTACTTC
TRBD2,NA,TRBJ2-1,TRBV28,CASSSLAGGSYNEQFF,TGTGCCAGCAGTTCCCTAGCGGGAGGATCCTACAATGAGCAGTTCTTC
TRBD1,NA,TRBJ2-7,TRBV9,CASSVGTGSEQYF,TGTGCCAGCAGCGTGGGGACAGGAAGCGAGCAGTACTTC
NA,NA,TRBJ2-2,TRBV10-3,CAIRDLTHTGELFF,TGTGCCATCAGGGACTTAACCCACACCGGGGAGCTGTTTTTT
TRBD2,NA,TRBJ2-2,TRBV4-2,CASSQGIRGRAGTGELFF,TGTGCCAGCAGCCAAGGAATCCGTGGGAGGGCCGGGACCGGGGAGCTGTTTTTT
TRBD2,NA,TRBJ2-1,TRBV7-8,CASSLSGMYNEQFF,TGTGCCAGCAGCTTAAGCGGGATGTACAATGAGCAGTTCTTC
NA,NA,TRBJ1-2,TRBV18,CASSLDGDTYGYTF,TGTGCCAGCTCATTGGACGGGGATACCTATGGCTACACCTTC
NA,NA,TRBJ2-7,TRBV19,CASSTGHSAYEQYF,TGTGCCAGTAGTACGGGACATTCGGCCTACGAGCAGTACTTC
TRBD1,NA,TRBJ1-3,TRBV6-1,CASSAVGQGPGNTIYF,TGTGCCAGCAGTGCCGTCGGACAGGGGCCCGGAAACACCATATATTTT
NA,NA,TRBJ1-1,TRBV5-1,CASSLGAGAFF,TGCGCCAGCAGCTTGGGAGCCGGAGCTTTCTTT